This is a list of T cell receptor beta chains from one sample in a study of vaccination effects on CD4 cells after COVID-19. Generated by immunoSEQ multiplex PCR, the TCRdb table keeps only in-frame clones and is missing some. In the table there are about 45,000 clones, about 68% of which are singletons. Their cognate antigens are unknown. Sequences were derived from CD4+ T cells from PBMCs cultured with a peptide pool, sampled before COVID-19 vaccination. These receptors originate from a human donor who had a prior SARS-CoV-2 infection. Each CDR3 is given with its conserved first and last residue. A D gene is named only where the DNA matches it firmly.

TRBJ2-5 | TRBV5-4 | TRBD2 | TGTGCCAGCAGCTTGGTTCTAGCGGGGGGGCGCGAGACCCAGTACTTC | CASSLVLAGGRETQYF
TRBJ2-5 | TRBV3-1/TRBV3-2 | TRBD2 | TGTGCCAGCAGCCGACTAGCGGGAGAGACCCAGTACTTC | CASSRLAGETQYF
TRBJ2-3 | TRBV5-1 | . | TGCGCCAGCAGGCCGGTCGCAGATACGCAGTATTTT | CASRPVADTQYF
TRBJ2-3 | TRBV9 | . | TGTGCCAGCAGCCCCACAGCACTACACACAGATACGCAGTATTTT | CASSPTALHTDTQYF
TRBJ1-4 | TRBV7-8 | . | TGTGCCAGCAGCTTAGTGAGGGTACCCCGCGAAAAACTGTTTTTT | CASSLVRVPREKLFF
TRBJ2-7 | TRBV15 | TRBD2 | TGTGCCACCAGCAGGCACCCTAGCGGGGGGTACTACGAGCAGTACTTC | CATSRHPSGGYYEQYF
TRBJ2-1 | TRBV7-3 | TRBD2 | TGTGCCAGCAGCGATAAACCATTGGGACTAGTCCATGAGCAGTTCTTC | CASSDKPLGLVHEQFF
TRBJ1-5 | TRBV19 | . | TGTGCCACTAGACCGGGGTGGCAGACTTATAGCAATCAGCCCCAGCATTTT | CATRPGWQTYSNQPQHF
TRBJ2-5 | TRBV7-3 | TRBD1 | TGTGCCAGCAGCGCGGACAGGGGACAGACCCAGTACTTC | CASSADRGQTQYF
TRBJ1-4 | TRBV2 | . | TGTGCCAGCAGTAACAGGGAGGGGCATGAAAAACTGTTTTTT | CASSNREGHEKLFF
TRBJ1-6 | TRBV11-2 | . | TGTGCCAGCAGCCCAACGCCCGGTTTGGGGTTGCGTCTAGCCCTCCACTTT | CASSPTPGLGLRLALHF